This TCR beta chain was observed in a study of T cells in Graves' hyperthyroidism and ophthalmopathy. There were TCR beta CDR3 regions amplified from RNA transcripts. Researchers ran a first-round RT-PCR on the TCR CDR3 using the HTBI primer set. MiXCR was run by TCRdb on the multiplex PCR reads, yielding one entry per CDR3 protein. The sample lists approximately 330,000 distinct CDR3 sequences, approximately 14% seen once, with 34% in the top ten. In the case of this clonotype: One end of the junction does not line up with germline, which may come from a read error.

CDR1 and CDR2 from the germline V gene are LGHDT and YNNKEL (reference sequence). This CDR3 has 15 amino acids. This receptor was taken from a woman aged 40 to 49 with Graves' ophthalmopathy. The sample taken for sequencing was blood. The gene calls are TRBV3-1 and TRBJ1-2, with TRBD1 as a possible D gene (6 bases). The CDR3 loop is CASSHHGRDNSGNTF. The CDR3 bases are TGTGCCAGCAGCCACCATGGCCGGGACAATAGTGGCAACACCTTC.